The source of this TCR beta chain is a study of shared T cell receptors in the human thymus. V was pared by 3 bases and J by 0 bases, with 15 bases between. The length of the CDR3 is 17 residues. CDR1 and CDR2 from the germline V gene are SNHLY and FYNNEI. Method: immunoSEQ multiplex PCR; TCRdb's copy keeps in-frame clones and lacks some. This sample yields roughly 660,000 clones, of which around 87% are seen a single time; 0.0085% to 0.012% belongs to the top ten. These same records also appear under a second study, on human thymus T cells.

Input material: thymocytes. This chain links TRBV2 with TRBJ2-1; D may be TRBD1 (5 bases). This clonotype was sampled from a boy under two years old with a congenital heart defect. For the CDR3, the DNA is TGTGCCAGCAGTGAGGGGCTGGCGCGCAGCTCCTACAATGAGCAGTTCTTC. Translating it yields CASSEGLARSSYNEQFF.